The 23 T cell receptor beta chains below were found in one sample sequenced in a study of memory CD4+ T cells and cytomegalovirus serostatus. Single viable CD3+CD4+CD8-CD45RO+ cells were sorted as the memory CD4+ T cells. Profiling relied on immunoSEQ multiplex PCR, and the TCRdb table lists in-frame clones only, not all of them. The table lists just under 60,000 clones, around 80% of them singletons. Sequenced: memory CD4+ T cells from blood. All receptors come from an adult in good health and CMV-seronegative.

This rearrangement joins TRBV29-1 to TRBJ1-1; D ambiguous. Trimming shortened V by 7 bases and J by 1 base, and 10 bases separated the two germline ends. The CDR3 has 12 amino acids. From germline, CDR1 is SQVTM and CDR2 ANQGSEA. The CDR3 is CSAGERNTEAFF. Here the CDR3 DNA reads TGCAGCGCCGGGGAGAGGAACACTGAAGCTTTCTTT.

The chain has TRBV18 and TRBJ1-3; D might be TRBD1 (6 bases). V dropped 3 bases and J dropped 4 bases, with 16 bases sitting between them. The germline gives CDR1 KGHSH, CDR2 LQKENI. The CDR3 loop spans 16 amino acids. The chain's CDR3 is CASSPTGLGAGNTIYF. CDR3 DNA sequence: TGTGCCAGCTCACCCACAGGGCTAGGTGCGGGAAACACCATATATTTT.

This chain connects TRBV5-4 to TRBJ2-3; TRBD2 matches 14 bases. There are 19 residues in the CDR3. The V gene's germline CDR1 is SGHNT and CDR2 YYREEE (reference sequence). V was clipped by 0 bases and J by 2 bases; unmatched bases: 8. The CDR3 sequence: CASSLGLAGGPLNTDTQYF. The DNA of the CDR3 is TGTGCCAGCAGCTTGGGACTAGCGGGAGGGCCCTTGAACACAGATACGCAGTATTTT.

This clone was counted once. The sample has other DNA sequences that encode this CDR3 too. The rearrangement links TRBV9 to TRBJ2-7; the match to TRBD1 covers 10 bases. The ends lost 3 bases at V and 3 bases at J; junction bases unmatched: 3. This CDR3 has 14 residues. Germline CDR1 and CDR2: SGDLS and YYNGEE. Here the CDR3 DNA reads TGTGCCAGCAGCGCCGGACAGGGGGTCTACGAGCAGTACTTC. Translating gives CASSAGQGVYEQYF.

The chain is built from TRBV7-9 and TRBJ1-6; no clear D gene. The CDR3 loop spans 15 amino acids. CDR1 and CDR2 (germline): SEHNR, FQNEAQ (reference sequence). V was pared by 5 bases and J by 0 bases, with 8 bases between. The CDR3 here is CASSRESSYNSPLHF. The CDR3 DNA reads as TGTGCCAGCAGCCGGGAGAGCTCCTATAATTCACCCCTCCACTTT.

This chain uses TRBV28 with TRBJ1-2, with 7 bases matching TRBD1. V dropped 7 bases and J dropped 8; count of bases not matched to a gene: 19. CDR1 is MDHEN, CDR2 SYDVKM, per germline. The CDR3 loop spans 16 amino acids. The CDR3 sequence is CASTHGGTARSGGYTF. The DNA of the CDR3 is TGTGCCAGCACCCACGGTGGGACAGCGCGCTCGGGGGGCTACACCTTC.

This clone was found once. This sequence joins TRBV6-5 and TRBJ1-5; D gene ambiguous. This CDR3 is built from 15 residues. CDR1 MNHEY and CDR2 SVGAGI come from the germline V gene. Trimming took 5 bases from V and 2 from J, leaving 13 bases between them. CDR3 residues: CASSKGGTGNQPQHF. The CDR3 DNA is TGTGCCAGCAGTAAAGGTGGTACGGGCAATCAGCCCCAGCATTTT.

V and J are TRBV18 and TRBJ2-3; tentative D call: TRBD2 (5 bases). V was pared by 1 base and J by 6 bases, with 14 bases between. In germline, CDR1 is KGHSH, CDR2 LQKENI. This CDR3 has 15 residues. The CDR3, as DNA: TGTGCCAGCTCACCACGCGGGTCAGAGGAGGATACGCAGTATTTT. Translating it yields CASSPRGSEEDTQYF.

A word on this clone: A junction end diverges from the germline sequence, so it may reflect a read error. J is TRBJ1-5 and V is TRBV18, with D possibly being TRBD1 (5 bases). The CDR3 has 16 residues. Germline assignment: CDR1 KGHSH and CDR2 LQKENI. This chain's CDR3 is CASSPRGTGLYQPQHF. The CDR3 DNA reads TGTGCCAGCTCCCCACGGGGTACAGGTCTGTATCAGCCCCAGCATTTT.

V gene TRBV7-8 combines with J gene TRBJ1-5, with D uncertain. V was shortened by 4 bases and J by 1 base, with 14 bases between the two germline ends. The germline CDR1 and CDR2 sequences are SGHVS and FQNEAQ. The CDR3 has 16 residues. The CDR3 nucleotides are TGTGCCAGCAGCTCTTTGGCGGGGTTAAGCAATCAGCCCCAGCATTTT. Translation: CASSSLAGLSNQPQHF.

V usage is TRBV6-6 and J usage is TRBJ1-2; D is possibly TRBD1 (5 bases). The CDR3 covers 14 residues. V lost 2 bases and J 2 bases, leaving 9 bases between the germline ends. In germline, CDR1 is MNHNY, CDR2 SVGAGI (reference sequence). The CDR3 protein is CASSYDRQNYGYTF. DNA for the CDR3: TGTGCCAGCAGTTACGACCGACAGAACTATGGCTACACCTTC.

This clone has just one count. The chain combines TRBV5-6 with TRBJ1-4; 7 bases map to TRBD1. The CDR3 runs 15 residues. With V trimmed by 4 bases and J by 3 bases, 6 bases remained unmatched. Germline CDR1 SGHDT, CDR2 YYEEEE. The CDR3 here is CASSMTGLSNEKLFF. The CDR3 DNA reads TGTGCCAGCAGCATGACAGGGCTCTCTAATGAAAAACTGTTTTTT. The full variable domain, rest sourced from reference TRBV5-6 and TRBJ1-4, is DAGVTQSPTHLIKTRGQQVTLRCSPKSGHDTVSWYQQALGQGPQFIFQYYEEEERQRGNFPDRFSGHQFPNYSSELNVNALLLGDSALYLCASSMTGLSNEKLFFGSGTQLSVL.

This clone occurred a few times. The CDR3 bases are TGTGCCAGCTCACCTGGACAGGCATCGAACACCGGGGAGCTGTTTTTT. Protein: CASSPGQASNTGELFF. V is TRBV18 and J is TRBJ2-2; TRBD1 matches 7 bases. Trimming cost V 3 bases and J 0 bases; bases outside gene matches: 4. Germline CDR1 reads KGHSH; CDR2 reads LQKENI. This CDR3 spans 16 amino acids.

DNA for the CDR3: TGTGCCACCGTGCCTACGAAACCGAACACTGAAGCTTTCTTT. It translates to CATVPTKPNTEAFF. The V call is TRBV6-5, the J call TRBJ1-1, with D unresolved. V gave up 10 bases and J gave up 1 base, with 16 bases separating them. Germline lookup yields CDR1 MNHEY and CDR2 SVGAGI. This CDR3 spans 14 amino acids.

The chain has TRBV28 and TRBJ1-1; no definite D call. V was clipped by 6 bases and J by 0 bases, with 8 bases between them. This CDR3 is built from 13 residues. Germline loops: CDR1 MDHEN, CDR2 SYDVKM. The CDR3 protein is CASSRIMNTEAFF. CDR3 DNA sequence: TGTGCCAGCAGCAGAATCATGAACACTGAAGCTTTCTTT.

In its sample, this clone was seen once. In the same sample, other DNA sequences code for this CDR3. The CDR3 protein is CASSRQGAYGYTF. DNA for the CDR3: TGTGCCAGCAGTCGACAGGGGGCCTATGGCTACACCTTC. V usage is TRBV28 and J usage is TRBJ1-2; 10 bases fit TRBD1. The V gene's germline CDR1 is MDHEN and CDR2 SYDVKM. The CDR3 extends over 13 amino acids. The J segment lost 4 bases and the V segment lost 5 bases, leaving 1 base of the junction unmatched.

The chain joins TRBV28 to TRBJ2-6; D is unresolved. Germline V gene sequence: CDR1 MDHEN, CDR2 SYDVKM. The CDR3 has 13 residues. Trimming took off 10 bases at V and 0 bases at J, with 7 bases between the two ends. The CDR3, as DNA: TGTGCCATCGAGACCTCTGGGGCCAACGTCCTGACTTTC. It yields the protein CAIETSGANVLTF.

The chain employs TRBV5-4 and TRBJ1-4; D perhaps matches TRBD1 (5 bases). This CDR3 has 18 residues. Per the germline V gene, CDR1 is SGHNT and CDR2 is YYREEE (reference sequence). Trimming took 4 bases from V and 3 from J, leaving 22 bases between them. CDR3 coding DNA: TGTGCCAGCAGCCAAAATATTTTTTCGACAGCGGCTAATGAAAAACTGTTTTTT. It codes for CASSQNIFSTAANEKLFF.

This chain joins TRBV28 and TRBJ2-7, with 10 nucleotides matching TRBD2. The CDR3 sequence is 14 residues long. V shed 7 bases and J 3 bases; nucleotides not matched to a gene: 6. CDR1 and CDR2 (germline): MDHEN, SYDVKM. For the CDR3, the DNA is TGTGCCAGCATCTCTAGCGGGAGAATCTACGAGCAGTACTTC. This translates into CASISSGRIYEQYF. The variable domain in full, completed from reference TRBV28 and TRBJ2-7, reads DVKVTQSSRYLVKRTGEKVFLECVQDMDHENMFWYRQDPGLGLRLIYFSYDVKMKEKGDIPEGYSVSREKKERFSLILESASTNQTSMYLCASISSGRIYEQYFGPGTRLTVT.

CDR3 protein: CATLAPKGGTQYF. CDR3 in DNA: TGTGCCACCCTAGCGCCCAAGGGGGGGACCCAGTACTTC. The V and J genes are TRBV6-5 and TRBJ2-5; D may match TRBD1 or TRBD2 (6 bases each). V was shortened by 10 bases and J by 7 bases, with 19 bases between the two germline ends. Germline V CDR1 and CDR2: MNHEY, SVGAGI. The CDR3 runs to 13 residues.

A remark on this clone: One end of the junction is discordant with germline, which a read error may explain. This sequence joins TRBV7-7 and TRBJ2-5, with a weak D call TRBD2 (5 bases). This CDR3 is 14 amino acids long. CDR1 and CDR2 from the germline V gene are SSHAT and FNYEAQ (reference sequence). The DNA for the CDR3 is TGTGCTAGCAGCTTAGCGAAGGGTAGAGAGACCCAGTACTTC. Translating gives CASSLAKGRETQYF.

The chain uses TRBV11-2 and TRBJ2-7; D unresolved. The CDR3 contains 15 residues. Per germline, CDR1 SGHAT and CDR2 FQNNGV. V was trimmed by 1 base and J by 1 base, leaving 11 bases between them. The CDR3 is CASSLGRLESYEQYF. In DNA form, the CDR3 reads TGTGCCAGCAGCTTAGGGCGGTTAGAATCCTACGAGCAGTACTTC.

V and J are TRBV19 and TRBJ2-7; D possibly corresponds to TRBD1 (5 bases). With 5 bases removed from V and 0 bases from J, the gap between germline ends came to 11 bases. The CDR3 extends over 14 amino acids. Germline values: CDR1 LNHDA, CDR2 SQIVND (reference sequence). The CDR3 reads CASSWTPNSYEQYF. The CDR3 nucleotides are TGTGCCAGTAGTTGGACACCCAACTCCTACGAGCAGTACTTC.